A selection of T cell receptor beta chains follows, all from one sample in a study of cytomegalovirus exposure and HLA in healthy donors. Sequencing used immunoSEQ multiplex PCR; TCRdb keeps in-frame clones, though not all of them. The top ten hold about 1.5% of the sample, which has 150,000 to 200,000 clones, 77% seen once. Sequencing input: PBMCs. Every receptor here comes from a woman aged 30 to 39 in good health and CMV-seropositive. Both conserved end residues are part of each CDR3. The order of the fields is clone size, V gene, D gene, CDR3 length, J gene, CDR3 DNA, CDR3 protein. The D gene is left open where the match is weak. Clone size is shown for a subset of rows, as once, few, many or a class of expanded clone.

>-|TRBV19|TRBD1|17|TRBJ2-1
TGTGCCAGTAGCCCCCTCGGGACAGGGCGGTATGACAATGAGCAGTTCTTC
CASSPLGTGRYDNEQFF
>few|TRBV5-1|-|17|TRBJ1-3
TGCGCCAGCAGCCTAACAGGTGAAGGGAACTCTGGAAACACCATATATTTT
CASSLTGEGNSGNTIYF
>-|TRBV6-5|TRBD1|14|TRBJ2-1
TGTGCCAGCAGCCTCGGACAGGGTTACAATGAGCAGTTCTTC
CASSLGQGYNEQFF
>-|TRBV9|-|16|TRBJ1-3
TGTGCCAGCAGCATACAGGGTTCCCTCTCTGGAAACACCATATATTTT
CASSIQGSLSGNTIYF
>once|TRBV27|TRBD1|15|TRBJ2-7
TGTGCCAGCACCCCTTTGGGACAGTCCTCCTACGAGCAGTACTTC
CASTPLGQSSYEQYF
>-|TRBV19|TRBD1|14|TRBJ1-2
TGTGCCAGTAGTATTGGGACAGGGGACTATGGCTACACCTTC
CASSIGTGDYGYTF
>-|TRBV18|TRBD1|16|TRBJ1-5
TGTGCCAGCTCACCAATTATAGGGACAGGGGAACAGCCCCAGCATTTT
CASSPIIGTGEQPQHF
>-|TRBV7-3|TRBD1|13|TRBJ1-1
TGTGCCAGCGGCAGGGGGAAGAACACTGAAGCTTTCTTT
CASGRGKNTEAFF
>-|TRBV2|TRBD2|14|TRBJ2-1
TGTGCCAGTGCGGGGGGCAGCACCTACAATGAGCAGTTCTTC
CASAGGSTYNEQFF
>-|TRBV5-6|-|13|TRBJ2-3
TGTGCCAGCAGCTTGGTAGCGGCAGATACGCAGTATTTT
CASSLVAADTQYF
>-|TRBV27|-|15|TRBJ1-2
TGTGCCAGCAGTTCTTACAGGGTAGGGGCGGATGGCTACACCTTC
CASSSYRVGADGYTF
>-|TRBV19|-|15|TRBJ2-5
TGTGCCAGTAGTATAGCATTGGGGCAGCAAGAGACCCAGTACTTC
CASSIALGQQETQYF
>-|TRBV28|-|13|TRBJ1-1
TGTGCCAGCAGTTTAAGGGGAATTACTGAAGCTTTCTTT
CASSLRGITEAFF
>few|TRBV5-5|-|13|TRBJ2-2
TGTGCCAGCAGCTTTGAGTCCTCCGGGGAGCTGTTTTTT
CASSFESSGELFF
>-|TRBV4-1|-|13|TRBJ1-1
TGCGCCAGCAGCCATCCCCCCGGACTGTTAGCTTTCTTT
CASSHPPGLLAFF
>-|TRBV9|-|16|TRBJ2-2
TGTGCCAGCAGCGTACTCCTAGTTGCTGACACCGGGGAGCTGTTTTTT
CASSVLLVADTGELFF
>-|TRBV4-1|-|12|TRBJ2-2
TGCGCCAGCAGCCAAGGGCCTGGGGAGCTGTTTTTT
CASSQGPGELFF
>few|TRBV19|-|15|TRBJ1-2
TGTGCCAGTAGTATAGTAAACCAACGGACTCATGGCTACACCTTC
CASSIVNQRTHGYTF
>-|TRBV11-3|TRBD1|17|TRBJ2-2
TGTGCCAGCAGCCCGGGACAGGGGCCAGAATCCACCGGGGAGCTGTTTTTT
CASSPGQGPESTGELFF
>-|TRBV9|TRBD2|14|TRBJ2-1
TGTGCCAGCAGCGATGCGGGACTAGCCGATGAGCAGTTCTTC
CASSDAGLADEQFF
>-|TRBV7-9|TRBD1|13|TRBJ2-7
TGTGCCAGCTCGGAGACAGGGCCCTACGAGCAGTACTTC
CASSETGPYEQYF
>few|TRBV30|-|14|TRBJ1-4
TGTGCCTGGAGTTCTGGGCTCTGGGATGAAAAACTGTTTTTT
CAWSSGLWDEKLFF
>-|TRBV6-1|-|18|TRBJ2-2
TGTGCCAGCAGTGAAACCTATGGAGGACAGAGGAACACCGGGGAGCTGTTTTTT
CASSETYGGQRNTGELFF
>-|TRBV9|TRBD2|19|TRBJ2-2
TGTGCCAGCAGCGTAGGAGTATTGACTAGCGGGAGGGATACCGGGGAGCTGTTTTTT
CASSVGVLTSGRDTGELFF
>once|TRBV9|-|14|TRBJ1-2
TGTGCCAGCAGCGTAGTTCAGGGTACCGTTGGCTACACCTTC
CASSVVQGTVGYTF
>-|TRBV7-2|-|13|TRBJ1-1
TGTGCCAGCAGCCTAAGAGGCCCCACTGAAGCTTTCTTT
CASSLRGPTEAFF
>-|TRBV5-4|-|14|TRBJ1-2
TGTGCCAGCAGCTTGCAGGGAGGAAACTATGGCTACACCTTC
CASSLQGGNYGYTF
>-|TRBV6-1|-|11|TRBJ2-5
TGTGCCAGCAGTGCCTCCGAGACCCAGTACTTC
CASSASETQYF
>-|TRBV4-1|TRBD1|15|TRBJ1-5
TGCGCCAGCAGCCGAGACAGGGGCCCTAATCAGCCCCAGCATTTT
CASSRDRGPNQPQHF